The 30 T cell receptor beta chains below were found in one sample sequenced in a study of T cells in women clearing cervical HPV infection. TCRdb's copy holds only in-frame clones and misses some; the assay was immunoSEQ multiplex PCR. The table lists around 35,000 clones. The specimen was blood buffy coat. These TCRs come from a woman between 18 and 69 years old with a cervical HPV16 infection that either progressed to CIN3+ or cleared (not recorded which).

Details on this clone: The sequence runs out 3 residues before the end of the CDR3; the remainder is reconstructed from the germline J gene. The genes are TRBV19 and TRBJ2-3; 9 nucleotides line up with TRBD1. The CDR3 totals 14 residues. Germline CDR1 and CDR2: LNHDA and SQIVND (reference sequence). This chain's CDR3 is CASSITGGNQPQYF. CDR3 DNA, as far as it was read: TGTGCCAGTAGTATTACAGGGGGCAATCAGCCG. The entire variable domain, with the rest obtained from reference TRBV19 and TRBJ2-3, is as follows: DGGITQSPKYLFRKEGQNVTLSCEQNLNHDAMYWYRQDPGQGLRLIYYSQIVNDFQKGDIAEGYSVSREKKESFPLTVTSAQKNPTAFYLCASSITGGNQPQYFGPGTRLTVL.

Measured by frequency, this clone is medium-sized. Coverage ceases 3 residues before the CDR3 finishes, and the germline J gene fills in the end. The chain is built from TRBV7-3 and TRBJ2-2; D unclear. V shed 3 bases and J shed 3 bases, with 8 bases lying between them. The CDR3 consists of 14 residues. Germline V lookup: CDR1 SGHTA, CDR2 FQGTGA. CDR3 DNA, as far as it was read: TGTGCCAGCAGCTTCAGTAGCCACACCGGGGAG. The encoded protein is CASSFSSHTGE. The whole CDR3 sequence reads CASSFSSHTGELFF.

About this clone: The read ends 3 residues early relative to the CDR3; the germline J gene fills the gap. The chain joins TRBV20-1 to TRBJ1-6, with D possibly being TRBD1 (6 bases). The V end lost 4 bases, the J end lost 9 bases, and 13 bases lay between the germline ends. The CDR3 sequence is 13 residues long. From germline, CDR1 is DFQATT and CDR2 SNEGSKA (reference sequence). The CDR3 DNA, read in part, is TGCAGTGCTATTGACAGGACCGGTTCACCC. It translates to CSAIDRTGSP. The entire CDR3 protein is CSAIDRTGSPLHF.

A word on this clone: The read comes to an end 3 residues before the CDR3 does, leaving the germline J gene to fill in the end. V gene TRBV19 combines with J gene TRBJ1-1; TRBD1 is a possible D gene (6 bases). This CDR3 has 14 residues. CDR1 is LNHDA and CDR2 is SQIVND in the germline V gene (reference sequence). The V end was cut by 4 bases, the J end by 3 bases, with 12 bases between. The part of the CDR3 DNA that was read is TGTGCCAGTAGTACCTTGACAGGTTACACTGAA. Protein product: CASSTLTGYTE. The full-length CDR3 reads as CASSTLTGYTEAFF.

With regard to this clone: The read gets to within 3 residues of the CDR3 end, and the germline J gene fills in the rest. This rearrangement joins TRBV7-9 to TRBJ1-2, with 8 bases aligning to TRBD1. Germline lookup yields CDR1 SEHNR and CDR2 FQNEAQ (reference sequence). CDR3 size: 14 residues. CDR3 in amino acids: CASSIGQGDYDYTF. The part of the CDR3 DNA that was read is TGTGCCAGCAGCATCGGACAGGGAGACTACGAC.

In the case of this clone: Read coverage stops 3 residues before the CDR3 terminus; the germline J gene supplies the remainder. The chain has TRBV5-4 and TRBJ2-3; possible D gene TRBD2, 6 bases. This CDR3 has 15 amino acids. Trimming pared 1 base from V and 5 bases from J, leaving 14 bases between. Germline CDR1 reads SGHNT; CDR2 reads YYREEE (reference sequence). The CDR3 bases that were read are TGTGCCAGCAGCTTGCAATCCGGCGGGATAGATACG. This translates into CASSLQSGGIDT. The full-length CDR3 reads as CASSLQSGGIDTQYF.

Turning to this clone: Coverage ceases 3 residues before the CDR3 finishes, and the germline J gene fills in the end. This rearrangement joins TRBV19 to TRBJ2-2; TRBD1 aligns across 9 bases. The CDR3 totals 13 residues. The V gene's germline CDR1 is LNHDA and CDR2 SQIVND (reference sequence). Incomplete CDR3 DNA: TGTGCCAGTAACAGGGGGCGGGGTGAAAAG. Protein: CASNRGRGEK. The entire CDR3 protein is CASNRGRGEKLFF.

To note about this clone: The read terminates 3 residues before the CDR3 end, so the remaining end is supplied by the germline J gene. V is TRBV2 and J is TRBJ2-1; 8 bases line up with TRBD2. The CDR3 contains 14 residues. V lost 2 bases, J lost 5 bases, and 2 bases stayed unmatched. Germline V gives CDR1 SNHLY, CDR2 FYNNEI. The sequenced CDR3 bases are TGTGCCAGCAGTGAACTAGCGGGTAACAATGAG. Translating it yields CASSELAGNNE. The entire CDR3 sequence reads CASSELAGNNEQFF.

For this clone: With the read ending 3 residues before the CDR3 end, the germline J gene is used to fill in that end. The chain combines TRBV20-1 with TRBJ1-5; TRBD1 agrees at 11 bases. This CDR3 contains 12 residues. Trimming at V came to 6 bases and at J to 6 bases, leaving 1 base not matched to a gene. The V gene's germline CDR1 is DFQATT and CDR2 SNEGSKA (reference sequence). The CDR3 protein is CSAGTGGQPQHF. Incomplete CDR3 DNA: TGCAGTGCCGGGACAGGGGGTCAGCCC.

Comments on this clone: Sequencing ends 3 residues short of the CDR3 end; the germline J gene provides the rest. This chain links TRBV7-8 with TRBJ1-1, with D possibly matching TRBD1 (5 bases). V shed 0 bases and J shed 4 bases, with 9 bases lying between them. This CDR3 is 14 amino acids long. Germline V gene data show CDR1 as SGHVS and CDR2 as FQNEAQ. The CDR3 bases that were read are TGTGCCAGCAGCTTAGCGAGGGGCCGCACTGAA. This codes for CASSLARGRTE. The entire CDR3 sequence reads CASSLARGRTEAFF.

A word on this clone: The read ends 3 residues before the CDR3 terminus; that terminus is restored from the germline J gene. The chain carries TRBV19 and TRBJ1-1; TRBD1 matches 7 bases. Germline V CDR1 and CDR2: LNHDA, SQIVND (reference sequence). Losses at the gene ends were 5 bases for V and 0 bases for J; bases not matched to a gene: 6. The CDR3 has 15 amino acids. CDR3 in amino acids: CASSRDRAMNTEAFF. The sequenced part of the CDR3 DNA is TGTGCCAGTAGTCGAGACAGGGCAATGAACACTGAA.

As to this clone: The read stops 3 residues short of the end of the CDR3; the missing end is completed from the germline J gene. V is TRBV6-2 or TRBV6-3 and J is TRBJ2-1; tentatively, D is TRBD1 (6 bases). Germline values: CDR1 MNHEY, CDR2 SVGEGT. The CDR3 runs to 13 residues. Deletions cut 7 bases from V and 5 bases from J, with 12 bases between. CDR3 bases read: TGTGCCAGCACGGACAGAGAGAACAATGAG. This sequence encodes CASTDRENNE. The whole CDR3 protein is CASTDRENNEQFF.

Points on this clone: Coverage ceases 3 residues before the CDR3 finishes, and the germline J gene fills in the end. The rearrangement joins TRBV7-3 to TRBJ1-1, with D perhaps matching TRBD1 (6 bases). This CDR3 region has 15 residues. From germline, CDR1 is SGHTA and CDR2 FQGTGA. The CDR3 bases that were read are TGTGCCAGCAGCTTAGGCGGGGGCCCTCAAGAGACA. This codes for CASSLGGGPQET. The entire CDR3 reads CASSLGGGPQETAFF.

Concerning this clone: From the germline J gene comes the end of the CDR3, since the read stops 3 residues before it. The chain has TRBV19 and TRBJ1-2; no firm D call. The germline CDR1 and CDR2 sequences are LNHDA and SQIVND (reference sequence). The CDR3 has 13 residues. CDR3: CASSRERGYDYTF. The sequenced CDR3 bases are TGTGCCAGTAGTCGAGAGCGGGGATACGAC.

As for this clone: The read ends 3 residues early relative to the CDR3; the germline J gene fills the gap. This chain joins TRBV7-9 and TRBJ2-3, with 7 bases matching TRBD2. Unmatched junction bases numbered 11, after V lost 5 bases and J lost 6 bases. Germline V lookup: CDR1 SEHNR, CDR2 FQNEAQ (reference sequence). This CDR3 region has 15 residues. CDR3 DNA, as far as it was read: TGTGCCAGCAGCCCACCCGGAACAGCGGGGGATACG. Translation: CASSPPGTAGDT. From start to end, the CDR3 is CASSPPGTAGDTQYF. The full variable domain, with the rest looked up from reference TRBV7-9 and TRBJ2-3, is DTGVSQNPRHKITKRGQNVTFRCDPISEHNRLYWYRQTLGQGPEFLTYFQNEAQLEKSRLLSDRFSAERPKGSFSTLEIQRTEQGDSAMYLCASSPPGTAGDTQYFGPGTRLTVL.

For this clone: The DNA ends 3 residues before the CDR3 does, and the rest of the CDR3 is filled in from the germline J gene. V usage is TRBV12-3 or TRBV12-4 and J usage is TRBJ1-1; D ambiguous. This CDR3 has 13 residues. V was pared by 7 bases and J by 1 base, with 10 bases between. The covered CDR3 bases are TGTGCCAGCACCACCGCAGGGAACACTGAA. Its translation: CASTTAGNTE. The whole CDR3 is CASTTAGNTEAFF.

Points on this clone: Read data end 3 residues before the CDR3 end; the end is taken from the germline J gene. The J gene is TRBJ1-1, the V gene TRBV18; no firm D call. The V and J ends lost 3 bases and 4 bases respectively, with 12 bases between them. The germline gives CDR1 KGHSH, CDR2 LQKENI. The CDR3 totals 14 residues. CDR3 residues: CASSPGGRGTEAFF. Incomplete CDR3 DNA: TGTGCCAGCTCACCGGGCGGGCGCGGCACTGAA.

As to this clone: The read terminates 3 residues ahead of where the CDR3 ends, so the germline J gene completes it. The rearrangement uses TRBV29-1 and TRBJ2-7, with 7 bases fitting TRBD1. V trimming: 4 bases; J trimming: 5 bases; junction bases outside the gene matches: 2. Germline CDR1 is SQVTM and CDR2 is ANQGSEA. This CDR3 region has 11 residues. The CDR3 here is CSVVTGDEQYF. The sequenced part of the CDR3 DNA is TGCAGCGTTGTAACAGGGGACGAG.

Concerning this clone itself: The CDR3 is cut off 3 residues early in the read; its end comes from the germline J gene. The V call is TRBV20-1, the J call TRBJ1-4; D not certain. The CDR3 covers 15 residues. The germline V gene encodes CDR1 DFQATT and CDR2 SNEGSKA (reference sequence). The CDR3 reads CSASPGRADKSPLFF. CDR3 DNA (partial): TGCAGTGCTAGTCCCGGAAGGGCTGATAAGTCACCA.

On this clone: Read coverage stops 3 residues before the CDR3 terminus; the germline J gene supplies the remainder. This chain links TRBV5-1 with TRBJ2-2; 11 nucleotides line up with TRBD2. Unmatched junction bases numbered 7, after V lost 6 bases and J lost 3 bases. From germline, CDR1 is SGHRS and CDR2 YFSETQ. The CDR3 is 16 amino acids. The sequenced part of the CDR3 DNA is TGCGCCAGCAAATCTAGCGGGGGGCCATACACCGGGGAG. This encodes CASKSSGGPYTGE. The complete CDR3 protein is CASKSSGGPYTGELFF.

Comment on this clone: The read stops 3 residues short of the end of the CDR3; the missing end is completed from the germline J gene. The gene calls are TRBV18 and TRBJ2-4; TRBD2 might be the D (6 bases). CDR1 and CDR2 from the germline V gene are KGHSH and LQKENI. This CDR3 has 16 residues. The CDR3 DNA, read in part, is TGTGCCAGCTCACCTGGGCTCAGACGGGGGAACTATGGT. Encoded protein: CASSPGLRRGNYG. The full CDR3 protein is CASSPGLRRGNYGQYF.

CDR3 loop: CASRIGTGNDSPLHF. The part of the CDR3 DNA that was read is TGTGCCAGCCGCATCGGGACAGGGAACGATTCACCC. The chain employs TRBV2 and TRBJ1-6; 9 bases are shared with TRBD1. The read ends 3 residues shy of where the CDR3 ends; the end is completed using the germline J gene. There are 15 residues in the CDR3. The germline V gene has CDR1 SNHLY and CDR2 FYNNEI. With 8 bases clipped from V and 8 bases from J, the junction kept 10 bases outside the gene matches.

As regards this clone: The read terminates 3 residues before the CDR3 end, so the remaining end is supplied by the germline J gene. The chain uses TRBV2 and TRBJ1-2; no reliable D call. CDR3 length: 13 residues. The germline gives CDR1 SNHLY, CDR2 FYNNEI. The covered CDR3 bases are TGTGCCAGCAGCCCGGACCCCTTGCGGGAC. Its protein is CASSPDPLRD. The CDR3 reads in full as CASSPDPLRDYTF.

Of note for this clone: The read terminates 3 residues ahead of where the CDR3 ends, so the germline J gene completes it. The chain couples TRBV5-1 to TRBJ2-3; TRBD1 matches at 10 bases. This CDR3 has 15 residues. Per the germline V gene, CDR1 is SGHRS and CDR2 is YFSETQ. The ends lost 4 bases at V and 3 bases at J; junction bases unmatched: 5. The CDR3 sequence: CASSPWTGGTDTQYF. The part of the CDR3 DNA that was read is TGCGCCAGCAGCCCATGGACAGGGGGAACAGATACG.

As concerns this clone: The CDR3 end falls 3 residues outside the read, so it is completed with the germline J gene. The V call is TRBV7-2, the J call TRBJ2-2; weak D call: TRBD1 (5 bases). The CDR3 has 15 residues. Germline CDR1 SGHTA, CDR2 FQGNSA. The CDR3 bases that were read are TGTGCCAGCAGCAGGATGAGCTCTGGGGCCAACGTG. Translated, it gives CASSRMSSGANV. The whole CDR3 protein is CASSRMSSGANVLFF.

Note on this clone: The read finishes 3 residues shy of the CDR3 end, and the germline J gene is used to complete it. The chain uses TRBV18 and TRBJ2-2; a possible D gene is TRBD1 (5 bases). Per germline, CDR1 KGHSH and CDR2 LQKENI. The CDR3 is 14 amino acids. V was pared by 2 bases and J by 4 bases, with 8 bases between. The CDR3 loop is CASSPTGTTGELFF. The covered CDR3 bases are TGTGCCAGCTCACCAACAGGCACCACCGGGGAG. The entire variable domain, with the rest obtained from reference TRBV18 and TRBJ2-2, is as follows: NAGVMQNPRHLVRRRGQEARLRCSPMKGHSHVYWYRQLPEEGLKFMVYLQKENIIDESGMPKERFSAEFPKEGPSILRIQQVVRGDSAAYFCASSPTGTTGELFFGEGSRLTVL.

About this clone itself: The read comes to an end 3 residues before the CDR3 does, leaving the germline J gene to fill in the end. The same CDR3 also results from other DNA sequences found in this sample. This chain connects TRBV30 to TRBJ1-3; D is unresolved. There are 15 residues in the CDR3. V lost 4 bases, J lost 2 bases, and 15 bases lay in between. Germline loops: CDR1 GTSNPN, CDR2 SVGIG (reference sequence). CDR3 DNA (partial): TGTGCCTGGACCCTTTCCTTAGCGCCTGGAAACACC. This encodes CAWTLSLAPGNT. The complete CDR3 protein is CAWTLSLAPGNTIYF.

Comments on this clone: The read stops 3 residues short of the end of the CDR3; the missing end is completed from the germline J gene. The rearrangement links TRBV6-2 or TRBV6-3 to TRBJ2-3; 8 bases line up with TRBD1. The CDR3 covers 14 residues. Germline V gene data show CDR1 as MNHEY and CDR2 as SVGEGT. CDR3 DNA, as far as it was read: TGTGCCAGCACACCGGACAGGGAGACTCAGCCG. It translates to CASTPDRETQP. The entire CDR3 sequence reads CASTPDRETQPQYF.

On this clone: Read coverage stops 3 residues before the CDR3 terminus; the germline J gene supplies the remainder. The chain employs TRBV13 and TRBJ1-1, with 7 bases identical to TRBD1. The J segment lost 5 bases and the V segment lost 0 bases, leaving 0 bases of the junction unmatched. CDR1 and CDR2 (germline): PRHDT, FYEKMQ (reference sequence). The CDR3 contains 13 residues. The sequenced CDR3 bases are TGTGCCAGCAGCTTAGGGACAGGGACTGAA. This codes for CASSLGTGTE. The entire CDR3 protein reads CASSLGTGTEAFF. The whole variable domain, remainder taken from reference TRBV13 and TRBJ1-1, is AAGVIQSPRHLIKEKRETATLKCYPIPRHDTVYWYQQGPGQDPQFLISFYEKMQSDKGSIPDRFSAQQFSDYHSELNMSSLELGDSALYFCASSLGTGTEAFFGQGTRLTVV.

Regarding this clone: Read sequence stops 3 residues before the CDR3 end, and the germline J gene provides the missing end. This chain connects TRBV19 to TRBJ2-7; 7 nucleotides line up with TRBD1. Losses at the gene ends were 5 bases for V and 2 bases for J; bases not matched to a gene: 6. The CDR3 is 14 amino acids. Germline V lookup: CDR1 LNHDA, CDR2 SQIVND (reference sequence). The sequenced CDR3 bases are TGTGCCAGTAGTGAACGACAGGGACCCTACGAG. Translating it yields CASSERQGPYE. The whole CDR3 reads CASSERQGPYEQYF.